These T cell receptor beta chains were read from a single sample in a study of blood T cell repertoires in COVID-19. The table came from immunoSEQ multiplex PCR; TCRdb's copy has only in-frame clones and leaves some out. There are 12,000 to 15,000 clones in the sample; 70% to 90% occur only once, and roughly 10% lies in the top ten. Material for sequencing was peripheral blood. The receptors originated from a human donor in a cohort sampled during active COVID-19. The CDR3 runs from the conserved cysteine through the conserved F or W. Each record gives: V gene, CDR3 length, D gene, clone size, CDR3 protein. A D gene is named only where the DNA matches it firmly. Clone size is not always given. Where it is, it says once, few, many or a class for expanded clones.

>TRBV5-8|15|.|.
CASSLARQIQETQYF
>TRBV7-3|15|TRBD1|.
CASSLRDRGAGELFF
>TRBV6-5|14|.|.
CASSTRQAVVEQYF
>TRBV19|16|.|.
CASSISPGFSSYEQYF
>TRBV27|16|TRBD1|.
CASSLLRTGPGNTQYF
>TRBV2|13|.|.
CASLSDTNYGYTF
>TRBV6-1|15|TRBD2|few
CASSELAGSQETQYF
>TRBV2|14|.|.
CASRRGWSGDTQYF
>TRBV18|15|.|.
CASSPGGGVNTEAFF
>TRBV18|15|.|.
CASSTNRDTPYGQYF
>TRBV7-3|14|.|.
CASSPGEGSDTQYF
>TRBV19|14|TRBD1|once
CASTPGQAYQPQHF
>TRBV19|15|.|.
CASSIPVDRNTEAFF
>TRBV5-1|15|TRBD2|.
CASSEGLAEYNEQFF
>TRBV7-2|13|TRBD2|.
CASSWDLRGAQYF